Described below is a single T cell receptor (beta chain) sequence and its context. A count is missing, but by frequency this clone is medium-sized (0.01 to 0.1%). No antigen is known for it. The read terminates 3 residues ahead of where the CDR3 ends, so the germline J gene completes it. At the junction V is shortened by 2 bases and J by 3 bases, with 5 bases in between. In the germline V gene, CDR1 corresponds to MDHEN and CDR2 to SYDVKM. The CDR3 goes from the cysteine to the phenylalanine over 12 residues. Sequencing covers 27 bases of the CDR3, shown here with the frame starting at base 1. Per the publication, the treatment or condition label means: autologous CTL019 cells: CD19 CAR with 4-1BB and CD3 zeta domains. TCR zeta and 4-1BB costimulatory signaling domains were built into the CD19 CAR. The DNeasy Blood and Tissue Kit was used to extract genomic DNA from pre-infusion T cells, peripheral blood, or sorted post-infusion T cells.

Deep sequencing of the TCR beta chain was done using the immunoSEQ assay. The authors processed their data as follows. Clonotype frequencies were computed using only productive TCR beta rearrangements. Drawn from immuneACCESS, this table holds only the in-frame rearrangements with V and J called that TCRdb kept. Clones are partly lost; checked studies trace under half to an unresolved V gene and leave the rest unexplained. V and J calls plus clone size are reproduced from that table; the DNA served to infer D and trimming. The table for this sample shows several hundred clones. In total, the top ten clones hold roughly 47% of the sample. These data are taken from a study of TET2 disruption in CD19-targeted CAR T cells (dated by TCRdb to 2016 to 2019). Study-wide context: The number of samples was determined by the original clinical trial design and by which samples were available, and no additional inclusion criteria were applied.

Overall study results and their limits: Conclusions about the CAR T cells of the patient were based on extensive analysis of a single subject.

The rearranged chain carries TRBV28 and TRBJ2-7, with an unclear D gene assignment. This receptor was identified in a man in his 70s with chronic lymphocytic leukemia. The sequences come from peripheral blood, collected from a patient treated with CD19 CAR T cells. The CDR3 in this case is CASSLQNYEQYF. The CDR3 bases that were read are TGTGCCAGCAGTTTACAAAACTACGAG.